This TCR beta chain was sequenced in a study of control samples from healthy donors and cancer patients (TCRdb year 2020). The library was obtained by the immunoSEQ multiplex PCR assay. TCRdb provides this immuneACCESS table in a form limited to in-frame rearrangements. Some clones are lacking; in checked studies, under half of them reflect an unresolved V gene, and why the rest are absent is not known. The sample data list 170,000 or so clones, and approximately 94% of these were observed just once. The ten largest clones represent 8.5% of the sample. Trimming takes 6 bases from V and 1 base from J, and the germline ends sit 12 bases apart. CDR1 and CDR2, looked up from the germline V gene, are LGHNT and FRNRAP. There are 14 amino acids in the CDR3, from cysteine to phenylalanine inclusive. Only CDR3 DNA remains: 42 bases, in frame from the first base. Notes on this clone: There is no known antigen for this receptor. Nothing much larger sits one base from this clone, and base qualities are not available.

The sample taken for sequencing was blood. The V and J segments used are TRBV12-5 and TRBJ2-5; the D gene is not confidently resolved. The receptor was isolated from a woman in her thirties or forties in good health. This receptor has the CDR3 CASGPDTSQETQYF. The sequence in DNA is TGTGCTAGTGGACCCGACACCTCCCAAGAGACCCAGTACTTC.